The rows below give T cell receptor beta chains drawn from one sample of a study of blood T cell repertoires in COVID-19. TCRdb keeps only in-frame clones here, not all; method: immunoSEQ multiplex PCR. The repertoire holds approximately 460,000 clones, with roughly 87% as singletons. The source material was peripheral blood. The receptors originated from a man aged 18 to 35 with COVID-19, enrolled during active disease. Each CDR3 is given with its conserved first and last residue.

>TRBJ1-2|TRBV7-6
CASSLLQGGEGYTF
>TRBJ2-7|TRBV2
CASSYRDRPYEQYF
>TRBJ2-3|TRBV21-1
CASSELAQPDTQYF
>TRBJ2-2|TRBV9
CASSVARQSPNTGELFF
>TRBJ1-5|TRBV29-1
CSVGIRANQPQHF
>TRBJ2-1|TRBV5-1
CASSLRKEFNEQFF
>TRBJ1-6|TRBV7-8
CASSLRSGVGSPLHF
>TRBJ1-5|TRBV4-1
CASSQDWSGGQPQHF
>TRBJ2-7|TRBV3-1/TRBV3-2
CASSQSGTGVYEQYF
>TRBJ1-2|TRBV9
CASSVERGHYGYTF
>TRBJ2-1|TRBV10-3
CAISSAGRSLEQFF
>TRBJ2-1|TRBV13
CASSSRSGTSGSYEQFF
>TRBJ1-2|TRBV20-1
CSASGPSGQGNYGYTF
>TRBJ2-7|TRBV7-6
CASSLGLAGGQSYEQYF
>TRBJ2-3|TRBV5-4
CASSLSGGRTDTQYF
>TRBJ2-1|TRBV6-4
CASRARLAAAYNEQFF
>TRBJ2-1|TRBV7-2
CASSLGAGLPDEQFF
>TRBJ1-1|TRBV4-2
CASSQEGPGRSTEAFF
>TRBJ2-7|TRBV4-1
CASSQEGTSGDYEQYF
>TRBJ2-5|TRBV18
CASSPLQGQETQYF
>TRBJ1-2|TRBV24-1
CATGGNYGYTF
>TRBJ2-2|TRBV5-1
CASSLLDLSTGELFF
>TRBJ2-7|TRBV5-1
CASRFDRDRRYEQYF
>TRBJ2-7|TRBV23-1
CASTPGDRSYEQYF
>TRBJ1-5|TRBV19
CASGQLINQPQHF
>TRBJ2-1|TRBV2
CATAYNEQFF
>TRBJ2-7|TRBV7-8
CASSPGTSIREQYF
>TRBJ2-5|TRBV5-1
CASSYAARGQETQYF
>TRBJ2-3|TRBV21-1
CASLYRDRGGTSTDTQYF
>TRBJ1-1|TRBV7-9
CASSLFPPGPDTEAFF
>TRBJ2-7|TRBV6-6
CASTAGGTYEQYF
>TRBJ1-1|TRBV18
CASSMGMNPEAFF
>TRBJ2-3|TRBV24-1
CATSEYAGAGVSADTQYF
>TRBJ1-6|TRBV19
CASSKVDRDSPLHF
>TRBJ2-7|TRBV3-1/TRBV3-2
CASRPTAGGTYEQYF
>TRBJ1-6|TRBV5-4
CASSWGTVNSPLHF
>TRBJ2-1|TRBV4-1
CASSQVHTLAGVYEQFF
>TRBJ1-2|TRBV4-1
CASSQAGQGRRYGYTF
>TRBJ1-2|TRBV9
CASSVDPADRDHGYTF
>TRBJ1-5|TRBV7-8
CASSLAGTGSNQPQHF